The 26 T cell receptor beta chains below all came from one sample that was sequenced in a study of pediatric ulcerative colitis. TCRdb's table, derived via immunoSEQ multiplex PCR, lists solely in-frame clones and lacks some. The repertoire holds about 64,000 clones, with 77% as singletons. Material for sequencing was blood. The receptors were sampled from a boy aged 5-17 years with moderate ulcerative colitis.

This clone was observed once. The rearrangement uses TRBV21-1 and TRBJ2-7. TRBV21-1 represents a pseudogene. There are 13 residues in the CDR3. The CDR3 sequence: CASSRGWGGEQYF. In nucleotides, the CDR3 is TGTGCCAGCAGCCGAGGATGGGGTGGCGAGCAGTACTTC.

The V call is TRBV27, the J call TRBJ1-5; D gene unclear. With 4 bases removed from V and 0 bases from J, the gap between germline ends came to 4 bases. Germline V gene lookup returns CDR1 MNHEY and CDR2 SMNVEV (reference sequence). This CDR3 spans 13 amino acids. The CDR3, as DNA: TGTGCCAGCAGTTACAGTAGCAATCAGCCCCAGCATTTT. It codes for CASSYSSNQPQHF.

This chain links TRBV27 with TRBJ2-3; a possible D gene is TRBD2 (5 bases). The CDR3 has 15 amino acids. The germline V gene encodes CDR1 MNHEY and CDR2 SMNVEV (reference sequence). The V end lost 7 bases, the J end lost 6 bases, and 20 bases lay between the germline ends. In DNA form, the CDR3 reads TGTGCCAGCAACCTAGGCGCGCGGGTGCGGGATACGCAGTATTTT. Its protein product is CASNLGARVRDTQYF.

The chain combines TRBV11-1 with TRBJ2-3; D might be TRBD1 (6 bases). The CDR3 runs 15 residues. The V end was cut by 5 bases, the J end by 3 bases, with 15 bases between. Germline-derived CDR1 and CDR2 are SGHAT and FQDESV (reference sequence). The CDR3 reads CASSSRTELTDTQYF. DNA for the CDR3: TGTGCCAGCAGCAGTAGGACAGAGTTGACAGATACGCAGTATTTT.

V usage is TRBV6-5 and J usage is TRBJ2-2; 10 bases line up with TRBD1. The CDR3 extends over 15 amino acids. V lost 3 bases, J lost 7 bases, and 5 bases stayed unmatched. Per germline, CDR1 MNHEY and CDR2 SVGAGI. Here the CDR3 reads CASSYSTGGGGELFF. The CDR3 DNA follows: TGTGCCAGCAGTTATTCGACAGGGGGCGGCGGGGAGCTGTTTTTT.

CDR3 sequence (DNA): TGTGCCAGCAGTCCCCGGACTAGTTTCTACGAGCAGTACTTC. Its translation is CASSPRTSFYEQYF. The chain carries TRBV25-1 and TRBJ2-7, with 7 bases identical to TRBD2. Germline CDR1 reads MGHDK; CDR2 reads SYGVNS. With 5 bases clipped from V and 3 bases from J, the junction kept 7 bases outside the gene matches. This CDR3 region has 14 residues.

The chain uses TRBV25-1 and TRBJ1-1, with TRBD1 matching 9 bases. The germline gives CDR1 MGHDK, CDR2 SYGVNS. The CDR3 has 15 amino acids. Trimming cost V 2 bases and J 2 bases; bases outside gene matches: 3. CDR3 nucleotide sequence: TGTGCCAGCAGTGAAAGGACAGGGGCAAACACTGAAGCTTTCTTT. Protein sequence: CASSERTGANTEAFF. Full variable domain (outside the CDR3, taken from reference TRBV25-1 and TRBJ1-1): EADIYQTPRYLVIGTGKKITLECSQTMGHDKMYWYQQDPGMELHLIHYSYGVNSTEKGDLSSESTVSRIRTEHFPLTLESARPSHTSQYLCASSERTGANTEAFFGQGTRLTVV.

The CDR3 DNA sequence: TGTGCCAGCAGTGGAACGCTAGCGGGGTCCTACGAGCAGTACTTC. Residues: CASSGTLAGSYEQYF. This chain links TRBV2 with TRBJ2-7; 9 bases agree with TRBD2. Germline V CDR1 and CDR2: SNHLY, FYNNEI. V lost 4 bases, J lost 1 base, and 5 bases stayed unmatched. The CDR3 contains 15 residues.

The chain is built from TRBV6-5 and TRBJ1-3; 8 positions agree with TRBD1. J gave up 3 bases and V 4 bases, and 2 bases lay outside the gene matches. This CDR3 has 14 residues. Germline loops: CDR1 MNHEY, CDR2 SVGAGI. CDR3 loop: CASSFDRGGNTIYF. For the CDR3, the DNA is TGTGCCAGCAGTTTCGACAGGGGTGGAAACACCATATATTTT.

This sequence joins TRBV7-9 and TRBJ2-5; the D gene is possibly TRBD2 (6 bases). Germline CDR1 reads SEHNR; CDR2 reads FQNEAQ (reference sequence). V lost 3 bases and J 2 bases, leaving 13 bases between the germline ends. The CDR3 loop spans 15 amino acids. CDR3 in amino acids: CASSFPGVVQETQYF. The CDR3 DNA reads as TGTGCCAGCAGCTTTCCGGGAGTGGTACAAGAGACCCAGTACTTC.

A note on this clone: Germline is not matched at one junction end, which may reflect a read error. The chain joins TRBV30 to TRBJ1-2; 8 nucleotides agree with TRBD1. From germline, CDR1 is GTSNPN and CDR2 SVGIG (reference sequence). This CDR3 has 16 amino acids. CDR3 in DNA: TGTGTCTGGAGCGCAGGACAGGGAAGGATCTACTATGGCTACACCTTC. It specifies CVWSAGQGRIYYGYTF.

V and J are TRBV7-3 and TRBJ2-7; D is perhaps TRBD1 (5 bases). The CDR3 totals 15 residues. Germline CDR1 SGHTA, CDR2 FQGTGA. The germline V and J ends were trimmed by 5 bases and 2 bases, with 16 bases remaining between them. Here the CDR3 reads CASSPGQGGPYEQYF. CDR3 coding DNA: TGTGCCAGCAGCCCCGGCCAGGGTGGACCCTACGAGCAGTACTTC.

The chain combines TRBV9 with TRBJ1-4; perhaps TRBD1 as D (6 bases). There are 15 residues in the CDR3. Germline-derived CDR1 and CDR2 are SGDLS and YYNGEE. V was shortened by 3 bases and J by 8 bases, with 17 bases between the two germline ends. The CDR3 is CASSGGGTKVEKLFF. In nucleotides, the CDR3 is TGTGCCAGCAGCGGAGGGGGGACAAAAGTGGAAAAACTGTTTTTT.

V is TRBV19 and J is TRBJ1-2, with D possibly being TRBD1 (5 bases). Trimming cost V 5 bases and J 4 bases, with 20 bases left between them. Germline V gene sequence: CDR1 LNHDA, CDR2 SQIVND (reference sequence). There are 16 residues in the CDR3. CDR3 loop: CASSPIVSDRLYGYTF. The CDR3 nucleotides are TGTGCCAGTAGTCCAATAGTCAGCGACAGACTCTATGGCTACACCTTC.

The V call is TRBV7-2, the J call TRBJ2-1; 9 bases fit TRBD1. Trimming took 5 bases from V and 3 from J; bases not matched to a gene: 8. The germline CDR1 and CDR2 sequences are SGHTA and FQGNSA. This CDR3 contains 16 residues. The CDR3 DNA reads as TGTGCCAGCAGCAGAGGACAGGGGATTCTCTACAATGAGCAGTTCTTC. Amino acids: CASSRGQGILYNEQFF.

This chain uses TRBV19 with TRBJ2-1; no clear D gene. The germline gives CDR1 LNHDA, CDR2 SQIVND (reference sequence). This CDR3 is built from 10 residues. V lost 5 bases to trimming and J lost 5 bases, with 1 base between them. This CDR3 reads CASSDNEQFF. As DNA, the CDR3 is TGTGCCAGTAGTGACAATGAGCAGTTCTTC.

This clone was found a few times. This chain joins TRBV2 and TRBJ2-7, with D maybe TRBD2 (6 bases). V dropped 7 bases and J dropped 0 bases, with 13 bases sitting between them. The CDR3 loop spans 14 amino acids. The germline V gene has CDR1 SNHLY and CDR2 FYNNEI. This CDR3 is CASNRDSGSYEQYF. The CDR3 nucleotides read TGTGCCAGCAACCGGGACTCGGGCTCCTACGAGCAGTACTTC.

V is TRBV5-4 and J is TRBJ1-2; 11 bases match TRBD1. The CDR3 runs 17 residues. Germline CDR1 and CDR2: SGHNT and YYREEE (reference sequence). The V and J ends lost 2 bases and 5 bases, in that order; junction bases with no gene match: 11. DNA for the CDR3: TGTGCCAGCAGCTTAGTCGCGGGACAGGGGGTAGGGTATGGCTACACCTTC. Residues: CASSLVAGQGVGYGYTF.

CDR3 nucleotide sequence: TGTGCCAGTAGTATAGGCGGGAGCTCCTCCTACGAGCAGTACTTC. Its translation is CASSIGGSSSYEQYF. This chain joins TRBV19 and TRBJ2-7, with 7 nucleotides matching TRBD2. With 1 base clipped from V and 0 bases from J, the junction kept 3 bases outside the gene matches. The CDR3 has 15 amino acids. Germline CDR1 reads LNHDA; CDR2 reads SQIVND (reference sequence).

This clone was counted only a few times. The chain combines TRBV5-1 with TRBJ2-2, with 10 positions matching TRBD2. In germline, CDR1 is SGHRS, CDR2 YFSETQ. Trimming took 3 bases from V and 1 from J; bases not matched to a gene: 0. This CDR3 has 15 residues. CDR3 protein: CASSWTSGNTGELFF. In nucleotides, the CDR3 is TGCGCCAGCAGCTGGACTAGCGGGAACACCGGGGAGCTGTTTTTT.

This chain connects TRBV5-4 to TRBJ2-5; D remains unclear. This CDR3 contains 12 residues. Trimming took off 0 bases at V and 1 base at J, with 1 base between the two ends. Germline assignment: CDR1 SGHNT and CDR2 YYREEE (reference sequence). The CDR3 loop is CASSLGQETQYF. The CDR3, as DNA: TGTGCCAGCAGCTTGGGCCAAGAGACCCAGTACTTC.

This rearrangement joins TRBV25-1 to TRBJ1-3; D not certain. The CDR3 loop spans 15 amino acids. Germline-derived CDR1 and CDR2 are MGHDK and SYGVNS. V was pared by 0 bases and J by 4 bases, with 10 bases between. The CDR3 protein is CASSEYGGVGNTIYF. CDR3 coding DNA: TGTGCCAGCAGTGAATATGGAGGAGTAGGAAACACCATATATTTT.

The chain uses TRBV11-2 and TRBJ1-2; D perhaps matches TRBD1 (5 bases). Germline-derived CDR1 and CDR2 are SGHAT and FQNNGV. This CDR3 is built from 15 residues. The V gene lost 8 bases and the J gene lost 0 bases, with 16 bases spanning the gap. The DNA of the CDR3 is TGTGCCAGCGCCGGGGCAGGCACTTCTAACTATGGCTACACCTTC. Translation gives CASAGAGTSNYGYTF.

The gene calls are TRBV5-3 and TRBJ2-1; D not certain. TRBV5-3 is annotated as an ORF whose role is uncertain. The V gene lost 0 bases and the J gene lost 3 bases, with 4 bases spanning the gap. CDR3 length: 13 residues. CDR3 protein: CARSLDRYNEQFF. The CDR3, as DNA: TGTGCCAGAAGCTTGGACCGCTACAATGAGCAGTTCTTC.

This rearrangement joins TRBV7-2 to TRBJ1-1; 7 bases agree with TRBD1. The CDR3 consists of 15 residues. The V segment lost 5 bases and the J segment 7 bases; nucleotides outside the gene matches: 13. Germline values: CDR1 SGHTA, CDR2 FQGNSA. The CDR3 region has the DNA TGTGCCAGCAGCCCCGACAGGGTGAGGGGGATTGAAGCTTTCTTT. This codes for CASSPDRVRGIEAFF.

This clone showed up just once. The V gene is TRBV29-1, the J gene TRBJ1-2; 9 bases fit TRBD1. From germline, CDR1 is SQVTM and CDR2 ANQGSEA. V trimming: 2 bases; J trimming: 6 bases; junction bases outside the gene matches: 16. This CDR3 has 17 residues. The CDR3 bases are TGCAGCGTTGAAACCGGGACAGGGTTTGTTTTTCAGGATGGCTACACCTTC. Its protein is CSVETGTGFVFQDGYTF.